This entry features one TCR beta chain sequence. The target antigen is unknown. Sequencing used immunoSEQ multiplex PCR; TCRdb keeps in-frame clones, though not all of them. The table shows about 120,000 clones, with more than 70% occurring only once. Germline V gene data show CDR1 as SGHTA and CDR2 as FQGNSA. The CDR3 has 19 amino acids. J lost 4 bases, V lost 4 bases, and 20 bases had no gene match. These data are taken from a study of PD-L1 blockade in urothelial cancer. Across the study: Male sex and bladder-origin urothelial cancer were recorded for about 85% of the roughly 29 patients.

The time point is: peripheral blood 6 weeks after treatment start. Study conclusions and caveats: More expansion of tumor-associated blood clones, seen at 3 weeks, marked durable-benefit patients. Pretreatment clonality of the blood TCR repertoire below the median was predictive of superior survival.

The receptor was isolated from a man aged 50-60 years with urothelial cancer. Sequenced here: PBMCs, sampled around atezolizumab (anti-PD-L1) treatment. The chain recombines TRBV7-2 with TRBJ1-2, with 8 bases that match TRBD1. CDR3 nucleotide sequence: TGTGCCAGCAGCTCCAGGGGGGGGACAGGACAAAGTTTTAGCTATGGCTACACCTTC. Amino acid sequence: CASSSRGGTGQSFSYGYTF.